This note documents a single T cell receptor (beta chain) sequence. Its target is unknown. The junction had 5 bases not matched to a gene; V was cut back by 1 base and J by 8 bases. The CDR3 covers 15 residues. Looked up from germline, CDR1 is LGHNA and CDR2 is YNFKEQ. TCRdb used MiXCR to reprocess the reads, holding one entry per CDR3 protein. This table has 250,000 to 400,000 distinct CDR3 sequences, roughly 25% appearing once. The data originate from a study of T cell repertoires in cytomegalovirus infection. Points from the study as a whole: Dominating the ex vivo response were TCR beta clonotypes that were CMV-specific and HLA-C-restricted.

V is TRBV4-2 and J is TRBJ2-1; 10 nucleotides agree with TRBD1. The sample in question was cultured PBMCs, obtained from culture after CMV antigen stimulation. The receptor comes from a human donor in good health (CMV status not recorded). Some clones in this sample may be carry-over from other donors' samples. The CDR3 spells CASSQGTGGHDEQFF. CDR3 sequence (DNA): TGTGCCAGCAGCCAAGGGACAGGGGGGCACGATGAGCAGTTCTTC.